Below are 17 T cell receptor beta chains sequenced from a single sample in a study of CD4+ T cells in melanoma. The assay was immunoSEQ multiplex PCR, and TCRdb's table has in-frame clones only and misses some. The table shows 52,000 or so clones, with almost 70% occurring only once. Material: tumor tissue. The receptors were sampled from a human donor with melanoma.

The chain recombines TRBV7-9 with TRBJ2-6, with TRBD1 matching 11 bases. With 8 bases clipped from V and 2 bases from J, the junction kept 11 bases outside the gene matches. This CDR3 has 18 residues. The germline V gene has CDR1 SEHNR and CDR2 FQNEAQ (reference sequence). DNA for the CDR3: TGTGCCAGCCCCCCCGCCTGGGACAGGGGGACTGGGGCCAACGTCCTGACTTTC. This sequence encodes CASPPAWDRGTGANVLTF. Filled out from reference TRBV7-9 and TRBJ2-6, the complete variable domain reads DTGVSQNPRHKITKRGQNVTFRCDPISEHNRLYWYRQTLGQGPEFLTYFQNEAQLEKSRLLSDRFSAERPKGSFSTLEIQRTEQGDSAMYLCASPPAWDRGTGANVLTFGAGSRLTVL.

This rearrangement joins TRBV6-1 to TRBJ2-5, with D perhaps TRBD2 (6 bases). Germline CDR1 and CDR2: MNHNS and SASEGT. The V gene lost 0 bases and the J gene lost 5 bases, with 13 bases spanning the gap. The CDR3 loop spans 15 amino acids. The CDR3, as DNA: TGTGCCAGCAGTGAAGCTGGCGGGATGGGGGAGACCCAGTACTTC. Encoded protein: CASSEAGGMGETQYF.

This clone is medium-sized (0.01 to 0.1%) in the sample. The rearrangement links TRBV7-9 to TRBJ2-3; a possible D gene is TRBD1 (5 bases). The CDR3 is made up of 15 amino acids. V dropped 3 bases and J dropped 2 bases, with 12 bases sitting between them. Germline lookup yields CDR1 SEHNR and CDR2 FQNEAQ (reference sequence). CDR3 coding DNA: TGTGCCAGCAGCTTCTTGAGACAGCTCACAGATACGCAGTATTTT. Its protein product is CASSFLRQLTDTQYF.

This clone was seen a few times. CDR3 in amino acids: CASSQDPVTAGRPQHF. The CDR3 DNA sequence: TGCGCCAGCAGCCAAGATCCGGTGACAGCAGGGCGGCCCCAGCATTTT. The J gene is TRBJ1-5, the V gene TRBV4-1; perhaps TRBD1 as D (5 bases). V lost 0 bases and J lost 9, with 18 bases in between. Germline-derived CDR1 and CDR2 are MGHRA and YSYEKL. CDR3 length equals 16 residues.

The gene calls are TRBV4-1 and TRBJ2-7, with 7 bases matching TRBD2. Germline loops: CDR1 MGHRA, CDR2 YSYEKL. The CDR3 is 17 residues long. V lost 3 bases and J lost 1; bases outside the gene matches: 12. The CDR3 reads CASSQRFRDYGSYEQYF. The CDR3 DNA reads as TGCGCCAGCAGCCAGAGATTCCGGGACTACGGATCCTACGAGCAGTACTTC.

This chain connects TRBV28 to TRBJ2-2, with D tentatively TRBD2 (6 bases). Between the trimmed V and J ends, which lost 7 bases and 5 bases, there was a span of 20 bases. The germline CDR1 and CDR2 sequences are MDHEN and SYDVKM. CDR3 size: 16 residues. The DNA for the CDR3 is TGTGCCAGCAAACCGACGTTGGGGACTGGAACCGGGGAGCTGTTTTTT. As protein: CASKPTLGTGTGELFF.

This clone was detected many times. The rearrangement uses TRBV7-9 and TRBJ1-5; TRBD1 agrees at 8 bases. There are 16 residues in the CDR3. Per the germline V gene, CDR1 is SEHNR and CDR2 is FQNEAQ (reference sequence). The V segment lost 5 bases and the J segment 2 bases; nucleotides outside the gene matches: 8. This CDR3 is CASSLGQGEGNQPQHF. The CDR3 nucleotides are TGTGCCAGCAGCCTCGGACAGGGAGAGGGCAATCAGCCCCAGCATTTT.

This clone showed up many times. This sequence joins TRBV19 and TRBJ1-1; TRBD1 agrees at 10 bases. Germline-derived CDR1 and CDR2 are LNHDA and SQIVND (reference sequence). The CDR3 loop spans 16 amino acids. V trimming: 9 bases; J trimming: 4 bases; junction bases outside the gene matches: 14. CDR3 loop: CASRDRGRSVVTEAFF. The DNA of the CDR3 is TGTGCCAGCAGAGACAGGGGGCGGAGTGTAGTCACTGAAGCTTTCTTT.

The chain employs TRBV2 and TRBJ2-7, with D unclear. V was shortened by 3 bases and J by 4 bases, with 4 bases between the two germline ends. Germline lookup yields CDR1 SNHLY and CDR2 FYNNEI. The CDR3 totals 11 residues. CDR3 in amino acids: CASSDRYEQYF. DNA of the CDR3: TGTGCCAGCAGTGACAGGTACGAGCAGTACTTC.

This clone was recorded at least ten times. CDR3 sequence: CASSSRTANYGYTF. In DNA form, the CDR3 reads TGTGCCAGCAGCTCGCGGACAGCTAACTATGGCTACACCTTC. The V call is TRBV9, the J call TRBJ1-2; the D gene is possibly TRBD1 (6 bases). CDR1 is SGDLS and CDR2 is YYNGEE in the germline V gene. This CDR3 is 14 amino acids long. The V end was cut by 4 bases, the J end by 0 bases, with 10 bases between.

This clone has just one count. The J gene is TRBJ1-1, the V gene TRBV5-1; the D is unclear. The CDR3 is 11 residues long. Trimming removed 3 bases from V and 4 bases from J, with 4 bases in between. Germline loops: CDR1 SGHRS, CDR2 YFSETQ. The CDR3 here is CASSWGTEAFF. The CDR3 bases are TGCGCCAGCAGCTGGGGCACTGAAGCTTTCTTT.

The V call is TRBV4-3, the J call TRBJ1-4, with D perhaps TRBD1 (5 bases). The CDR3 is 17 amino acids. Germline values: CDR1 LGHNA, CDR2 YSLEER. The V end was cut by 1 base, the J end by 7 bases, with 19 bases between. CDR3 region: CASSQGGPGSLSEKLFF. DNA of the CDR3: TGCGCCAGCAGCCAAGGGGGCCCCGGGTCCCTTAGTGAAAAACTGTTTTTT.

In this sample, this clone turned up once. The V call is TRBV15, the J call TRBJ2-3, with a tentative D call TRBD1 (5 bases). The CDR3 has 14 residues. With 4 bases removed from V and 1 base from J, the gap between germline ends came to 9 bases. Germline V CDR1 and CDR2: LNHNV, YYDKDF (reference sequence). The CDR3 reads CATSTGSGTDTQYF. CDR3 sequence (DNA): TGTGCCACCAGCACAGGGTCTGGCACAGATACGCAGTATTTT.

This clone showed up many times. The chain has TRBV27 and TRBJ1-1; D is possibly TRBD1 (6 bases). From germline, CDR1 is MNHEY and CDR2 SMNVEV (reference sequence). This CDR3 has 15 residues. Deletions cut 0 bases from V and 4 bases from J, with 12 bases between. This chain's CDR3 is CASSLSGGGSTEAFF. Written as DNA, the CDR3 is TGTGCCAGCAGTTTATCAGGAGGGGGGAGCACTGAAGCTTTCTTT.

V gene TRBV11-1 combines with J gene TRBJ1-1; D is perhaps TRBD1 (5 bases). Germline CDR1 is SGHAT and CDR2 is FQDESV (reference sequence). Trimming shortened V by 7 bases and J by 10 bases, and 25 bases separated the two germline ends. The CDR3 length is 15 residues. The CDR3 is CASTAAQGEFLGAFF. The CDR3 DNA follows: TGTGCCAGCACCGCAGCCCAGGGAGAGTTTTTGGGAGCTTTCTTT.

This chain connects TRBV6-1 to TRBJ2-7; tentatively, D is TRBD1 (5 bases). The V gene's germline CDR1 is MNHNS and CDR2 SASEGT. With 4 bases removed from V and 2 bases from J, the gap between germline ends came to 12 bases. This CDR3 contains 14 residues. The CDR3 DNA reads as TGTGCCAGCAGTGCCAGACAGACAGCCTACGAGCAGTACTTC. Translation: CASSARQTAYEQYF.

The chain uses TRBV28 and TRBJ2-1, with a weak D call TRBD2 (7 bases). Trimming pared 6 bases from V and 5 bases from J, leaving 14 bases between. There are 14 residues in the CDR3. From germline, CDR1 is MDHEN and CDR2 SYDVKM. The CDR3 sequence is CASSSKGGDNEQFF. For the CDR3, the DNA is TGTGCCAGCAGCTCTAAGGGGGGGGACAATGAGCAGTTCTTC.